Each of the 29 T cell receptor beta chains below was sequenced from the same sample in a study of T cell repertoires and HLA-DP antigens. No cognate antigen is known for these TCRs. Sequenced by immunoSEQ multiplex PCR; TCRdb stores in-frame clones only, minus some. The sample has around 100,000 clones; about 92% are singletons. Material: CD4+ T cells from PBMCs. The receptors stem from a woman aged 18-29 years in good health and CMV-seronegative.

V gene TRBV5-1 combines with J gene TRBJ2-5; 8 nucleotides align to TRBD1. Per germline, CDR1 SGHRS and CDR2 YFSETQ. V gave up 0 bases and J gave up 5 bases; unmatched junction bases: 6. The CDR3 sequence is 15 residues long. CDR3: CASSLAAGGAETQYF. The DNA of the CDR3 is TGCGCCAGCAGCTTGGCGGCAGGGGGCGCGGAGACCCAGTACTTC. The variable domain in full, with the rest retrieved from reference TRBV5-1 and TRBJ2-5, is KAGVTQTPRYLIKTRGQQVTLSCSPISGHRSVSWYQQTPGQGLQFLFEYFSETQRNKGNFPGRFSGRQFSNSRSEMNVSTLELGDSALYLCASSLAAGGAETQYFGPGTRLLVL.

The chain is built from TRBV19 and TRBJ1-3, with a tentative D call TRBD1 (5 bases). Trimming cost V 5 bases and J 8 bases, with 22 bases left between them. Germline V CDR1 and CDR2: LNHDA, SQIVND (reference sequence). The CDR3 consists of 16 residues. The CDR3 region is CASSPGTGTLADTIYF. The CDR3 DNA sequence: TGTGCCAGTAGTCCCGGGACGGGAACCCTGGCGGACACCATATATTTT.

The J gene is TRBJ2-1, the V gene TRBV2; 10 bases map to TRBD1. V shed 1 base, J shed 6 bases, and the junction held 9 bases outside the gene matches. Germline CDR1 reads SNHLY; CDR2 reads FYNNEI. This CDR3 has 17 amino acids. CDR3 amino acids: CASSEGIGTGVSNEQFF. CDR3 coding DNA: TGTGCCAGCAGTGAAGGAATAGGGACAGGGGTTAGCAATGAGCAGTTCTTC.

The chain has TRBV7-2 and TRBJ1-2; 9 nucleotides match TRBD1. With 1 base clipped from V and 7 bases from J, the junction kept 7 bases outside the gene matches. The germline gives CDR1 SGHTA, CDR2 FQGNSA. This CDR3 is built from 15 residues. The CDR3 spells CASSLVGGQGAGYTF. The CDR3 coding sequence is TGTGCCAGCAGCTTAGTAGGGGGACAGGGAGCTGGCTACACCTTC.

The J gene is TRBJ2-1, the V gene TRBV4-1; the match to TRBD2 covers 10 bases. The germline V gene encodes CDR1 MGHRA and CDR2 YSYEKL. V shed 1 base and J 0 bases; nucleotides not matched to a gene: 12. The CDR3 is made up of 20 amino acids. The CDR3 nucleotides read TGCGCCAGCAGCCAAGTGTTCCAGCGGGGGGGTTTGAGCTCCTACAATGAGCAGTTCTTC. As protein: CASSQVFQRGGLSSYNEQFF.

V is TRBV25-1 and J is TRBJ1-1; TRBD1 aligns across 10 bases. CDR1 is MGHDK and CDR2 is SYGVNS in the germline V gene. J lost 8 bases, V lost 7 bases, and 7 bases had no gene match. The CDR3 has 13 amino acids. The CDR3 DNA follows: TGTGCCAGCACCAAGGGACAGGGGTCAGAAGCTTTCTTT. Its protein product is CASTKGQGSEAFF.

This clone came up once. V usage is TRBV4-2 and J usage is TRBJ2-3; 13 nucleotides line up with TRBD2. V lost 1 base to trimming and J lost 1 base; unmatched junction nucleotides: 2. Germline V gene lookup returns CDR1 LGHNA and CDR2 YNFKEQ. There are 17 residues in the CDR3. The CDR3 DNA reads TGTGCCAGCAGCCAAGGGACTAGCGGGGGACGCACAGATACGCAGTATTTT. It translates to CASSQGTSGGRTDTQYF.

This sequence joins TRBV5-1 and TRBJ2-6; a weak D match, TRBD2 (5 bases). Germline V gives CDR1 SGHRS, CDR2 YFSETQ. This CDR3 has 17 residues. Trimming removed 4 bases from V and 0 bases from J, with 14 bases in between. CDR3 nucleotide sequence: TGCGCCAGCAGCGCGGCGGGCCCTTTCTCTGGGGCCAACGTCCTGACTTTC. This codes for CASSAAGPFSGANVLTF.

V is TRBV6-1 and J is TRBJ2-2; D remains unclear. From germline, CDR1 is MNHNS and CDR2 SASEGT. Trimming left V 2 bases short and J 6 bases short, with 10 bases between. The CDR3 has 14 amino acids. The DNA for the CDR3 is TGTGCCAGCAGTGAACATTTAATCGCCGGGGAGCTGTTTTTT. This gives the protein CASSEHLIAGELFF.

This clone was seen once. This chain uses TRBV28 with TRBJ1-2; D unresolved. This CDR3 contains 14 residues. Deletions cut 3 bases from V and 5 bases from J, with 13 bases between. Germline loops: CDR1 MDHEN, CDR2 SYDVKM. The CDR3 coding sequence is TGTGCCAGCAGTTTTGTCAGGAGTTCGTATGGCTACACCTTC. It specifies CASSFVRSSYGYTF.

The chain links TRBV18 to TRBJ1-3, with D maybe TRBD1 (5 bases). Trimming took 2 bases from V and 0 from J, leaving 11 bases between them. Germline CDR1 and CDR2: KGHSH and LQKENI. This CDR3 is built from 16 residues. The CDR3 region has the DNA TGTGCCAGCTCACCAGGGGCAAGGCCCTCTGGAAACACCATATATTTT. Amino acid sequence: CASSPGARPSGNTIYF.

The chain couples TRBV29-1 to TRBJ2-5, with D uncertain. The CDR3 extends over 13 amino acids. From germline, CDR1 is SQVTM and CDR2 ANQGSEA. V lost 6 bases, J lost 4 bases, and 15 bases lay in between. In DNA form, the CDR3 reads TGCAGCGTCCGTAAGGTCCTGGTAGAGACCCAGTACTTC. Its translation: CSVRKVLVETQYF.

As regards this clone: Other DNA variants within this sample encode the same CDR3. The genes are TRBV4-2 and TRBJ2-3, with 8 bases matching TRBD2. Germline CDR1 reads LGHNA; CDR2 reads YNFKEQ. V lost 0 bases, J lost 0 bases, and 5 bases stayed unmatched. CDR3 length equals 17 residues. The CDR3 coding sequence is TGTGCCAGCAGCCAAGACCTTAGCGGGGCGAGCACAGATACGCAGTATTTT. Translation gives CASSQDLSGASTDTQYF.

The genes are TRBV5-1 and TRBJ1-6, with TRBD1 identical over 7 bases. Germline lookup yields CDR1 SGHRS and CDR2 YFSETQ. The CDR3 has 14 residues. The V gene end was trimmed by 3 bases and the J gene end by 8 bases; junction bases not matched to a gene: 5. In DNA, the CDR3 is TGCGCCAGCAGCTCAGGACAGGTCGATTCACCCCTCCACTTT. It yields the protein CASSSGQVDSPLHF.

This chain joins TRBV28 and TRBJ2-6; 8 bases align to TRBD1. This CDR3 is 16 amino acids long. Germline V lookup: CDR1 MDHEN, CDR2 SYDVKM. Trimming cost V 7 bases and J 3 bases; bases outside gene matches: 8. DNA for the CDR3: TGTGCCAGCATAAGGACAGGGAGAGTTGGGGCCAACGTCCTGACTTTC. Encoded protein: CASIRTGRVGANVLTF.

V and J are TRBV30 and TRBJ2-7, with a possible D match to TRBD2 (5 bases). CDR1 is GTSNPN, CDR2 SVGIG, per germline (reference sequence). The V end lost 2 bases, the J end lost 10 bases, and 21 bases lay between the germline ends. The CDR3 is made up of 14 amino acids. CDR3 in amino acids: CAWSSPPGKSFQYF. In nucleotides, the CDR3 is TGTGCCTGGAGTTCACCACCGGGAAAGTCATTTCAGTACTTC. Together with reference TRBV30 and TRBJ2-7, the CDR3 gives the full variable domain: SQTIHQWPATLVQPVGSPLSLECTVEGTSNPNLYWYRQAAGRGLQLLFYSVGIGQISSEVPQNLSASRPQDRQFILSSKKLLLSDSGFYLCAWSSPPGKSFQYFGPGTRLTVT.

This clone was detected only once. In DNA form, the CDR3 reads TGTGCCAGCACGGGTCTTTACAATGAGCAGTTCTTC. This sequence encodes CASTGLYNEQFF. This rearrangement joins TRBV28 to TRBJ2-1; D not certain. The CDR3 has 12 amino acids. Trimming pared 7 bases from V and 4 bases from J, leaving 8 bases between. Germline V gene data show CDR1 as MDHEN and CDR2 as SYDVKM.

This clone was observed once. The chain recombines TRBV25-1 with TRBJ2-1; D unresolved. The length of the CDR3 is 14 residues. V dropped 0 bases and J dropped 8 bases, with 11 bases sitting between them. The germline V gene encodes CDR1 MGHDK and CDR2 SYGVNS. The CDR3 loop reads CASSEYKPGDEQFF. The CDR3, as DNA: TGTGCCAGCAGTGAATATAAGCCCGGCGATGAGCAGTTCTTC. The full variable domain, rest sourced from reference TRBV25-1 and TRBJ2-1, is EADIYQTPRYLVIGTGKKITLECSQTMGHDKMYWYQQDPGMELHLIHYSYGVNSTEKGDLSSESTVSRIRTEHFPLTLESARPSHTSQYLCASSEYKPGDEQFFGPGTRLTVL.

The chain carries TRBV7-8 and TRBJ2-2; 7 nucleotides agree with TRBD2. The germline CDR1 and CDR2 sequences are SGHVS and FQNEAQ. The CDR3 loop spans 16 amino acids. The junction had 8 bases not matched to a gene; V was cut back by 3 bases and J by 4 bases. The CDR3 coding sequence is TGTGCCAGCAGCTTGGGGACTACCGCGAGCACCGGGGAGCTGTTTTTT. It translates to CASSLGTTASTGELFF.

The V and J genes are TRBV5-6 and TRBJ2-7; D uncertain. Trimming removed 4 bases at V and 2 bases at J, with 13 bases between. Germline CDR1 and CDR2: SGHDT and YYEEEE. The CDR3 has 14 amino acids. Here the CDR3 reads CASSPYPQAYEQYF. The CDR3, as DNA: TGTGCCAGCAGCCCGTACCCGCAAGCCTACGAGCAGTACTTC.

This chain uses TRBV14 with TRBJ2-2; D is ambiguous. CDR1 is SGHDN and CDR2 is FVKESK in the germline V gene. V lost 1 base, J lost 6 bases, and 12 bases lay in between. The CDR3 consists of 15 residues. The chain's CDR3 is CASSQGYTFAGELFF. The DNA for the CDR3 is TGTGCCAGCAGCCAAGGATACACATTCGCCGGGGAGCTGTTTTTT. Based on the CDR3 plus reference TRBV14 and TRBJ2-2, the full variable domain is EAGVTQFPSHSVIEKGQTVTLRCDPISGHDNLYWYRRVMGKEIKFLLHFVKESKQDESGMPNNRFLAERTGGTYSTLKVQPAELEDSGVYFCASSQGYTFAGELFFGEGSRLTVL.

The chain recombines TRBV28 with TRBJ1-2; D remains ambiguous. Trimming cost V 4 bases and J 5 bases, with 8 bases left between them. The CDR3 has 12 residues. Germline values: CDR1 MDHEN, CDR2 SYDVKM. CDR3 in amino acids: CASSSVTYGYTF. In nucleotides, the CDR3 is TGTGCCAGCAGTTCCGTAACATATGGCTACACCTTC.

In DNA form, the CDR3 reads TGTGCCAGCAGTTTCAGCCCGATGGGGAACAATGAGCAGTTCTTC. Encoded protein: CASSFSPMGNNEQFF. The genes are TRBV6-5 and TRBJ2-1, with D unclear. Trimming stripped 4 bases from V and 5 bases from J, with 15 bases between. CDR1 MNHEY and CDR2 SVGAGI come from the germline V gene. The CDR3 runs to 15 residues.

Remarks on this clone: The junction and the germline gene differ at one end; a read error may be behind it. The chain is built from TRBV28 and TRBJ1-2; 8 bases align to TRBD1. In germline, CDR1 is MDHEN, CDR2 SYDVKM. The CDR3 has 17 residues. The CDR3, as DNA: TGTGTCAGCAGTTTAGCGGACAGGGTCGGTAGTGAGAATGGCTACACCTTC. Translation: CVSSLADRVGSENGYTF.

The chain uses TRBV6-4 and TRBJ1-5, with D tentatively TRBD1 (5 bases). The germline V gene encodes CDR1 MRHNA and CDR2 SNTAGT. The CDR3 is 14 residues long. Trimming pared 6 bases from V and 6 bases from J, leaving 15 bases between. CDR3 bases: TGTGCCAGCAGCCCGGCGGGACGGGGTCAGCCCCAGCATTTT. It yields the protein CASSPAGRGQPQHF.

The table lists this clone with a count of one. The gene calls are TRBV28 and TRBJ1-2, with D unresolved. CDR3 length equals 15 residues. Trimming stripped 3 bases from V and 2 bases from J, with 13 bases between. In germline, CDR1 is MDHEN, CDR2 SYDVKM. This chain's CDR3 is CASSFYLTSNYGYTF. The CDR3 bases are TGTGCCAGCAGTTTTTATCTAACCAGCAACTATGGCTACACCTTC.

The chain employs TRBV10-2 and TRBJ2-5; the D is unclear. Trimming pared 4 bases from V and 5 bases from J, leaving 11 bases between. The germline V gene has CDR1 WSHSY and CDR2 SAAADI. The CDR3 has 13 residues. CDR3 nucleotides: TGCGCCAGCAGTGTGAAGGGTCCGGAGACCCAGTACTTC. It is translated as CASSVKGPETQYF.

J is TRBJ1-4 and V is TRBV4-1; 10 bases line up with TRBD1. Unmatched junction bases numbered 7, after V lost 3 bases and J lost 6 bases. Germline assignment: CDR1 MGHRA and CDR2 YSYEKL. This CDR3 has 16 residues. The CDR3 DNA follows: TGCGCCAGCAGCCAGTCTCCGGGACAGGGGTATGAAAAACTGTTTTTT. Translation: CASSQSPGQGYEKLFF.

This chain uses TRBV7-2 with TRBJ1-5, with a tentative D call TRBD1 (5 bases). Trimming removed 4 bases from V and 5 bases from J, with 9 bases in between. The CDR3 is 13 amino acids. Germline CDR1 is SGHTA and CDR2 is FQGNSA. CDR3 DNA sequence: TGTGCCAGCAGCTCACCGGGGGATCAGCCCCAGCATTTT. Translated: CASSSPGDQPQHF.